This TCR beta chain originates from a study of T cells in tuberculosis. Time point reported: new active TB diagnosis, blood taken before or within 7 days of starting treatment. The table came from immunoSEQ multiplex PCR; TCRdb's copy has only in-frame clones and leaves some out. The sample has approximately 22,000 clones, roughly 88% seen once; the top ten hold 15%. The CDR3 contains 14 residues. Germline CDR1 SGHRS, CDR2 YFSETQ. V gave up 4 bases and J gave up 0 bases, with 10 bases separating them. The receptor's source is an adult with tuberculosis. The genes are TRBV5-1 and TRBJ1-1; a possible D gene is TRBD1 (5 bases). Sequencing used PBMCs, obtained at tuberculosis diagnosis. This CDR3 reads CASSPDTLNTEAFF. The CDR3 nucleotides are TGCGCCAGCAGCCCGGACACACTGAACACTGAAGCTTTCTTT.